This TCR beta chain appears in the sequencing data of a study of T-cell reconstitution after alpha-beta-depleted transplantation in children. Unique molecular identifiers featured in how the TCRbeta library was prepared. Via MiXCR, TCRdb re-called the PCR reads, giving one row per CDR3 protein. The sample contains about 210,000 distinct CDR3 sequences, roughly 18% of which appear only once. CDR1 is SQVTM and CDR2 is ANQGSEA in the germline V gene. The CDR3 has 13 residues. Trimming removed 0 bases at V and 3 bases at J, with 8 bases between. The source material was PBMCs, mostly from graft donor cells, sampled 360 days after TCRalphabeta/CD19-depleted stem cell transplant. This clonotype originated in a male patient between 2 and 15 years old who had a stem cell transplant for acute lymphoblastic leukemia, so the T cells may come from the graft donor. The chain is built from TRBV29-1 and TRBJ1-1, with D perhaps matching TRBD1 (5 bases). The CDR3: CSVEDGDDTEAFF. In DNA form, the CDR3 reads TGCAGCGTTGAAGATGGGGACGACACTGAAGCTTTCTTT. The full variable domain, completed using reference TRBV29-1 and TRBJ1-1, is SAVISQKPSRDICQRGTSLTIQCQVDSQVTMMFWYRQQPGQSLTLIATANQGSEATYESGFVIDKFPISRPNLTFSTLTVSNMSPEDSSIYLCSVEDGDDTEAFFGQGTRLTVV.